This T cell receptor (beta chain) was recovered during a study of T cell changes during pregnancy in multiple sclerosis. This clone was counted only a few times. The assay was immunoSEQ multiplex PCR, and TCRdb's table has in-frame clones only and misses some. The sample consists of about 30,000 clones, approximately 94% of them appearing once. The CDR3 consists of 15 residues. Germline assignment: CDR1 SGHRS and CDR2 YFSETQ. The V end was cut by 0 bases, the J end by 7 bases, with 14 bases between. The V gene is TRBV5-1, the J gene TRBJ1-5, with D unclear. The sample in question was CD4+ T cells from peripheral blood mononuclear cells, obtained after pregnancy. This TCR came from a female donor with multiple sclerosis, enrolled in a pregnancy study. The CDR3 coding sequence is TGCGCCAGCAGCTTGGTCGGATCTCCGGGGCAGCCCCAGCATTTT. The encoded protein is CASSLVGSPGQPQHF.